These 5 T cell receptor beta chains originate from one sample sequenced in a study of shared clonotypes between healthy human individuals (dated by TCRdb to the early 2020s). Library preparation used the immunoSEQ multiplex PCR assay. What TCRdb holds here is the immuneACCESS table cut down to in-frame rearrangements. Part of the clones is not present; checked against another copy, under half of the missing clones reflect an unresolved V gene, and the others are unexplained. This sample has around 2.3 million clones in its table, and almost 96% of those were observed once. About 0.13% of the sample is in the top ten clones. The specimen was naive CD4+ T cells sorted from blood. The sample's cell subset or site label, decoded: CD45RA+ positively selected. These receptors were collected from a man younger than 35 in good health.

About this clone: A read error is possible here, since a much larger clone lies one base away. Different DNA sequences within this sample yield the same CDR3. In nucleotides, the CDR3 is TGTGCCAGCAGCTTAGAGGAGACCCAGTACTTC. Translation: CASSLEETQYF. The rearrangement links TRBV11-2 to TRBJ2-5; D call uncertain. The CDR3 totals 11 residues. CDR1 is SGHAT, CDR2 FQNNGV, per germline. Between the trimmed V and J ends, which lost 0 bases and 5 bases, there was a span of 1 base.

The chain carries TRBV19 and TRBJ2-7; TRBD2 matches 9 bases. The CDR3 sequence is 17 residues long. Germline V CDR1 and CDR2: LNHDA, SQIVND (reference sequence). The ends lost 8 bases at V and 2 bases at J; junction bases unmatched: 16. The CDR3 DNA sequence: TGTGCCAGTCCATTATCGCCCGGGACTAGCACTACCTACGAGCAGTACTTC. This sequence encodes CASPLSPGTSTTYEQYF.

The CDR3 is CASTQRQVGNTEAFF. CDR3 coding DNA: TGTGCCAGTACCCAAAGACAGGTTGGGAACACTGAAGCTTTCTTT. The V gene is TRBV19, the J gene TRBJ1-1, with a tentative D call TRBD1 (6 bases). Germline CDR1 is LNHDA and CDR2 is SQIVND (reference sequence). Trimming took 7 bases from V and 1 from J, leaving 16 bases between them. The CDR3 extends over 15 amino acids.

Here the CDR3 reads CASSQPKTGWNEKLFF. The CDR3 region has the DNA TGCGCCAGCAGCCAGCCCAAGACAGGGTGGAATGAAAAACTGTTTTTT. The chain couples TRBV4-1 to TRBJ1-4, with 7 bases fitting TRBD1. With 3 bases clipped from V and 5 bases from J, the junction kept 9 bases outside the gene matches. Germline CDR1 MGHRA, CDR2 YSYEKL. CDR3 size: 16 residues.

The chain uses TRBV15 and TRBJ1-6; tentatively, D is TRBD1 (5 bases). Trimming shortened V by 1 base and J by 0 bases, and 19 bases separated the two germline ends. The germline CDR1 and CDR2 sequences are LNHNV and YYDKDF (reference sequence). The CDR3 consists of 20 residues. CDR3 sequence (DNA): TGTGCCACCAGCAGAGGTCCAGCTATAGGGACTAGCTCCTATAATTCACCCCTCCACTTT. This encodes CATSRGPAIGTSSYNSPLHF.